A single sample is the source of the 24 T cell receptor beta chains below, sequenced in a study of beta chain features in type 1 diabetes. Expressed TCRB transcripts were sequenced, since all the RNA that had been isolated was reverse transcribed. The assay was immunoSEQ multiplex PCR, and TCRdb's table has in-frame clones only and misses some. This sample has approximately 380,000 clones, with about 14% found just once. Sequenced material: naive CD4+ T cells from blood. The source is a young woman in good health.

This clone was picked up a small number of times. This chain uses TRBV5-1 with TRBJ2-7, with D perhaps TRBD1 (6 bases). V was clipped by 0 bases and J by 5 bases, with 9 bases between them. This CDR3 is built from 13 residues. Per the germline V gene, CDR1 is SGHRS and CDR2 is YFSETQ. The CDR3 here is CASSLDQGNEQYF. The DNA of the CDR3 is TGCGCCAGCAGCTTGGACCAGGGGAACGAGCAGTACTTC.

This rearrangement joins TRBV19 to TRBJ2-7; 7 positions match TRBD1. The CDR3 is 13 amino acids. In germline, CDR1 is LNHDA, CDR2 SQIVND (reference sequence). V lost 6 bases to trimming and J lost 2 bases; unmatched junction nucleotides: 4. DNA of the CDR3: TGTGCCAGTAGCCGGGACAGCCCCTACGAGCAGTACTTC. It translates to CASSRDSPYEQYF.

This clone was observed a few times. This chain uses TRBV15 with TRBJ1-2; D is perhaps TRBD1 (6 bases). V gave up 0 bases and J gave up 5 bases, with 13 bases separating them. Germline CDR1 LNHNV, CDR2 YYDKDF (reference sequence). This CDR3 region has 15 residues. The CDR3 DNA follows: TGTGCCACCAGCAGAGATCAGGGGCGCCTATATGGCTACACCTTC. Translated: CATSRDQGRLYGYTF.

This rearrangement joins TRBV6-5 to TRBJ1-5; maybe TRBD1 (6 bases). In germline, CDR1 is MNHEY, CDR2 SVGAGI. The CDR3 runs to 15 residues. V lost 0 bases to trimming and J lost 4 bases, with 10 bases between them. CDR3 bases: TGTGCCAGCAGTTACTCGGGAGACAGGAATCAGCCCCAGCATTTT. Protein product: CASSYSGDRNQPQHF.

This chain joins TRBV5-1 and TRBJ2-1; no definite D call. V was shortened by 1 base and J by 3 bases, with 5 bases between the two germline ends. The germline V gene encodes CDR1 SGHRS and CDR2 YFSETQ. The CDR3 is made up of 13 amino acids. The CDR3 here is CASSLSDYNEQFF. The CDR3, as DNA: TGCGCCAGCAGCTTGTCAGACTACAATGAGCAGTTCTTC.

This clone was found a few times. The V call is TRBV14, the J call TRBJ2-7; D is perhaps TRBD1 (5 bases). Trimming took off 2 bases at V and 2 bases at J, with 7 bases between the two ends. The CDR3 is 13 amino acids. Germline-derived CDR1 and CDR2 are SGHDN and FVKESK. The CDR3 loop reads CASSQLTAYEQYF. In nucleotides, the CDR3 is TGTGCCAGCAGCCAACTGACAGCCTACGAGCAGTACTTC.

In this sample, this clone turned up a few times. The chain is built from TRBV30 and TRBJ1-1; unclear D gene. V was shortened by 3 bases and J by 3 bases, with 11 bases between the two germline ends. The germline V gene encodes CDR1 GTSNPN and CDR2 SVGIG (reference sequence). This CDR3 has 13 residues. CDR3 sequence (DNA): TGTGCCTGGAGAAGAATGAGCGACACTGAAGCTTTCTTT. Protein sequence: CAWRRMSDTEAFF. The full variable domain, with the rest looked up from reference TRBV30 and TRBJ1-1, is SQTIHQWPATLVQPVGSPLSLECTVEGTSNPNLYWYRQAAGRGLQLLFYSVGIGQISSEVPQNLSASRPQDRQFILSSKKLLLSDSGFYLCAWRRMSDTEAFFGQGTRLTVV.

The chain combines TRBV5-6 with TRBJ1-2, with TRBD1 as a possible D gene (5 bases). CDR3 size: 14 residues. Trimming cost V 7 bases and J 4 bases, with 17 bases left between them. Germline lookup yields CDR1 SGHDT and CDR2 YYEEEE. CDR3 nucleotide sequence: TGTGCCAGCCGGCGGGGGACTTTAGGCTATGGCTACACCTTC. Amino acids: CASRRGTLGYGYTF.

The chain couples TRBV28 to TRBJ2-7; D not resolved. V was shortened by 6 bases and J by 1 base, with 7 bases between the two germline ends. This CDR3 contains 12 residues. Germline V lookup: CDR1 MDHEN, CDR2 SYDVKM. The CDR3 here is CASSTASYEQYF. The CDR3 DNA is TGTGCCAGCAGCACTGCTTCCTACGAGCAGTACTTC.

This sequence joins TRBV28 and TRBJ2-1, with TRBD2 matching 11 bases. With 3 bases clipped from V and 9 bases from J, the junction kept 4 bases outside the gene matches. Germline V lookup: CDR1 MDHEN, CDR2 SYDVKM. The CDR3 extends over 14 amino acids. As DNA, the CDR3 is TGTGCCAGCAGTTTTTTACTAGCGGGAGTTGAGCAGTTCTTC. It yields the protein CASSFLLAGVEQFF.

This clone was detected only a few times. The CDR3 DNA reads as TGTGCCTGGAGTGAGGTGACAGGGCTAGAGACCCAGTACTTC. It specifies CAWSEVTGLETQYF. V usage is TRBV30 and J usage is TRBJ2-5, with 7 positions matching TRBD1. Germline V gene data show CDR1 as GTSNPN and CDR2 as SVGIG (reference sequence). The CDR3 runs 14 residues. Trimming cost V 1 base and J 4 bases; bases outside gene matches: 6. Variable domain in full (rest from reference TRBV30 and TRBJ2-5): SQTIHQWPATLVQPVGSPLSLECTVEGTSNPNLYWYRQAAGRGLQLLFYSVGIGQISSEVPQNLSASRPQDRQFILSSKKLLLSDSGFYLCAWSEVTGLETQYFGPGTRLLVL.

This clone turned up a few times. The chain recombines TRBV5-4 with TRBJ1-2; no clear D. CDR3 size: 14 residues. CDR1 is SGHNT, CDR2 YYREEE, per germline (reference sequence). V dropped 0 bases and J dropped 5 bases, with 11 bases sitting between them. The CDR3 sequence is CASSLAGRDYGYTF. DNA for the CDR3: TGTGCCAGCAGCTTGGCCGGGCGGGATTATGGCTACACCTTC.

CDR3 DNA: TGTGCCTGGAGTCAGCAGGGGCCCTACGAGCAGTACTTC. This codes for CAWSQQGPYEQYF. The chain employs TRBV30 and TRBJ2-7, with a tentative D call TRBD1 (6 bases). The germline CDR1 and CDR2 sequences are GTSNPN and SVGIG (reference sequence). The CDR3 totals 13 residues. The germline V and J ends were trimmed by 2 bases and 2 bases, with 10 bases remaining between them.

This clone was picked up a small number of times. The rearrangement uses TRBV18 and TRBJ2-3; D not resolved. This CDR3 comprises 12 residues. CDR1 and CDR2 (germline): KGHSH, LQKENI. Trimming cost V 5 bases and J 0 bases, with 3 bases left between them. CDR3 bases: TGTGCCAGCTCAACAAGCACAGATACGCAGTATTTT. This translates into CASSTSTDTQYF.

V is TRBV4-1 and J is TRBJ2-7; the match to TRBD1 covers 9 bases. V dropped 2 bases and J dropped 1; count of bases not matched to a gene: 6. This CDR3 region has 16 residues. Germline CDR1 reads MGHRA; CDR2 reads YSYEKL. CDR3 DNA: TGCGCCAGCAGCCAATCCGGACAGGGGTCATCCTACGAGCAGTACTTC. Residues: CASSQSGQGSSYEQYF.

This clone was counted only a few times. The chain employs TRBV25-1 and TRBJ1-4; a weak D match, TRBD1 (6 bases). The CDR3 runs 13 residues. V was clipped by 6 bases and J by 8 bases, with 13 bases between them. Germline lookup yields CDR1 MGHDK and CDR2 SYGVNS. In DNA, the CDR3 is TGTGCCAGCAGGGACAGTGTCAGGGAAAAACTGTTTTTT. Protein: CASRDSVREKLFF.

In its sample, this clone was seen a few times. This chain joins TRBV7-2 and TRBJ2-7; tentative D call: TRBD1 (5 bases). Trimming removed 3 bases at V and 4 bases at J, with 13 bases between. Germline V gene sequence: CDR1 SGHTA, CDR2 FQGNSA. The CDR3 covers 14 residues. CDR3 coding DNA: TGTGCCAGCAGCTTCGGCCAGACAGTTTACGAGCAGTACTTC. Protein: CASSFGQTVYEQYF.

The chain carries TRBV27 and TRBJ1-4; D gene ambiguous. In germline, CDR1 is MNHEY, CDR2 SMNVEV (reference sequence). The CDR3 contains 15 residues. With 3 bases removed from V and 2 bases from J, the gap between germline ends came to 10 bases. The CDR3: CASSFQRYTNEKLFF. The CDR3 DNA reads as TGTGCCAGCAGTTTTCAGAGGTACACTAATGAAAAACTGTTTTTT. Filled out from reference TRBV27 and TRBJ1-4, the complete variable domain reads EAQVTQNPRYLITVTGKKLTVTCSQNMNHEYMSWYRQDPGLGLRQIYYSMNVEVTDKGDVPEGYKVSRKEKRNFPLILESPSPNQTSLYFCASSFQRYTNEKLFFGSGTQLSVL.

V and J are TRBV29-1 and TRBJ1-2; 8 nucleotides align to TRBD1. From germline, CDR1 is SQVTM and CDR2 ANQGSEA. This CDR3 is 14 amino acids long. The V and J ends lost 0 bases and 3 bases, in that order; junction bases with no gene match: 3. As DNA, the CDR3 is TGCAGCGTTGAAGAGTCAGGGGGCTACTATGGCTACACCTTC. Encoded protein: CSVEESGGYYGYTF.

J is TRBJ2-3 and V is TRBV28; TRBD1 aligns across 9 bases. The length of the CDR3 is 15 residues. Germline CDR1 MDHEN, CDR2 SYDVKM. The ends lost 4 bases at V and 4 bases at J; junction bases unmatched: 6. The CDR3 DNA sequence: TGTGCCAGCAGTTCCGGACAGGGGAGGGCAGATACGCAGTATTTT. It translates to CASSSGQGRADTQYF.

V is TRBV7-2 and J is TRBJ2-7, with 14 bases fitting TRBD2. V lost 4 bases to trimming and J lost 7 bases; unmatched junction nucleotides: 6. Germline V gene sequence: CDR1 SGHTA, CDR2 FQGNSA. This CDR3 contains 15 residues. The CDR3 sequence: CASSSRLAGGYEQYF. The CDR3 nucleotides read TGTGCCAGCAGCTCCCGACTAGCGGGAGGGTATGAGCAGTACTTC.

The J gene is TRBJ2-5, the V gene TRBV7-2; possible D gene TRBD2, 5 bases. Trimming took off 1 base at V and 5 bases at J, with 11 bases between the two ends. The CDR3 runs 14 residues. From germline, CDR1 is SGHTA and CDR2 FQGNSA. CDR3 in amino acids: CASSLGGMEETQYF. CDR3 DNA sequence: TGTGCCAGCAGCTTAGGAGGGATGGAGGAGACCCAGTACTTC.

This chain connects TRBV5-4 to TRBJ2-3; 7 bases are a match to TRBD1. The V segment lost 4 bases and the J segment 0 bases; nucleotides outside the gene matches: 5. Germline lookup yields CDR1 SGHNT and CDR2 YYREEE (reference sequence). The CDR3 extends over 15 amino acids. CDR3 sequence: CASSHRTGSTDTQYF. The CDR3, as DNA: TGTGCCAGCAGCCACCGGACAGGTAGCACAGATACGCAGTATTTT.

The genes are TRBV9 and TRBJ2-7, with D perhaps TRBD2 (6 bases). The germline V gene encodes CDR1 SGDLS and CDR2 YYNGEE. Trimming cost V 0 bases and J 2 bases, with 15 bases left between them. This CDR3 region has 16 residues. CDR3: CASSVGIGTLTYEQYF. DNA of the CDR3: TGTGCCAGCAGCGTAGGAATTGGGACTCTCACCTACGAGCAGTACTTC.